This TCR beta chain was identified in a study of shared clonotypes between healthy human individuals. Study-wide background: The cohort had two women and a few men, ages 18 to 49.

Naive CD8 cells lacked CD45RO, underwent positive selection for CCR7 and left out terminally differentiated effector memory CD45RA+ cells. A note on this clone: Its antigen is as yet unknown.

Regarding the study as a whole: What limited the represented genetic and exposure-history diversity was the small number of donors. Generation probabilities of non-shared clonotypes were lower (relative to those shared by all four donors).

From germline, CDR1 is SGDLS and CDR2 YYNGEE. The V and J ends lost 2 bases and 0 bases, in that order; junction bases with no gene match: 3. The CDR3 is 15 amino acids. At a deep level, the assay was run. Libraries were prepared by immunoSEQ multiplex PCR; TCRdb keeps only in-frame clonotypes and omits some of them. The table includes about 2.1 million clones, roughly 91% detected once. The genes are TRBV9 and TRBJ1-2; 8 bases match TRBD1. The origin of this receptor is a man between 18 and 35 years old in good health. Some clones in this sample may be carry-over from other donors' samples. The specimen was naive CD8+ T cells from PBMCs. This CDR3 is CASSVRTGPNYGYTF. The CDR3 nucleotides read TGTGCCAGCAGCGTCCGGACAGGGCCTAACTATGGCTACACCTTC.